This T cell receptor (beta chain) originates from a study of patients and donors after allogeneic stem cell transplantation. The CDR3 contains 13 residues. The germline CDR1 and CDR2 sequences are SEHNR and FQNEAQ (reference sequence). V dropped 5 bases and J dropped 10 bases, with 12 bases sitting between them. TCRdb reprocessed the RT-PCR reads via MiXCR and lists one record per CDR3 protein. Here the sample spans about 160,000 distinct CDR3 sequences, 37% being singletons. Sequenced material: blood, either unsorted or a sorted T cell fraction (not recorded which). The clonotype was recovered from a human donor who was either an allogeneic HSCT recipient or a stem cell or donor lymphocyte infusion donor (not recorded which). It is not recorded whose cells these are; they may come from a transplant donor. The gene calls are TRBV7-9 and TRBJ1-6; D remains unclear. The CDR3, as DNA: TGTGCCAGCAGCCCCCCTTTCGTCTCACCCCTCCACTTT. Its translation: CASSPPFVSPLHF.